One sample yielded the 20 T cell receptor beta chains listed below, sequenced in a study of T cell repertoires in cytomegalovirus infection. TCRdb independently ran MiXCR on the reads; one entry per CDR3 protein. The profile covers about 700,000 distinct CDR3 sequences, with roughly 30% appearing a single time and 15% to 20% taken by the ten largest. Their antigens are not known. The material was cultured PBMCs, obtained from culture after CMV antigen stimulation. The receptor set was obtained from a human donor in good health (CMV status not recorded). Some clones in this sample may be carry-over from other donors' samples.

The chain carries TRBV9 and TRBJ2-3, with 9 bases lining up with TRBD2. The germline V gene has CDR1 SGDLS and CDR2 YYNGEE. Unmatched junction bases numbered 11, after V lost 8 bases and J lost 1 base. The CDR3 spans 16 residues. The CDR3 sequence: CARFEGASGGTDTQYF. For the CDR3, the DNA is TGTGCCAGATTTGAAGGGGCTAGCGGGGGCACAGATACGCAGTATTTT.

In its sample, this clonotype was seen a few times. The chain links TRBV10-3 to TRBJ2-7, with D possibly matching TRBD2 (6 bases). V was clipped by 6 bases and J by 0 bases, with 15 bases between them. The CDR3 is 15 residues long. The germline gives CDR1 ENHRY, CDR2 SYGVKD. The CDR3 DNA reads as TGTGCCATCAGCGGCCGGGCGGGACCCTCCTACGAGCAGTACTTC. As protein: CAISGRAGPSYEQYF.

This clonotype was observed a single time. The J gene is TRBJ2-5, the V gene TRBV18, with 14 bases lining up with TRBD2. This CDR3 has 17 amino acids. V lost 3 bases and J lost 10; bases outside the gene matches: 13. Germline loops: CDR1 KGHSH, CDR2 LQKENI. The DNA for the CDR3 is TGTGCCAGCTCACCCTACACGGGACTAGCGGGGGCGAGAGACCAGTACTTC. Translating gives CASSPYTGLAGARDQYF.

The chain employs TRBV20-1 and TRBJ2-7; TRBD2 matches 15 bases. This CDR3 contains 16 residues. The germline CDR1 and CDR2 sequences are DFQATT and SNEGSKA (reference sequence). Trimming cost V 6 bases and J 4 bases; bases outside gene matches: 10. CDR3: CSAHQAGTSGRYEQYF. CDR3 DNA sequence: TGCAGTGCCCACCAGGCGGGGACTAGCGGGAGGTACGAGCAGTACTTC.

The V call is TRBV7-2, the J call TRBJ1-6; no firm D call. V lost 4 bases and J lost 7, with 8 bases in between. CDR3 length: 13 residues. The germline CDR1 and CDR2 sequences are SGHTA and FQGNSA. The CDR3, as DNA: TGTGCCAGCAGCTACGAGCCGAATTCACCCCTCCACTTT. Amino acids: CASSYEPNSPLHF.

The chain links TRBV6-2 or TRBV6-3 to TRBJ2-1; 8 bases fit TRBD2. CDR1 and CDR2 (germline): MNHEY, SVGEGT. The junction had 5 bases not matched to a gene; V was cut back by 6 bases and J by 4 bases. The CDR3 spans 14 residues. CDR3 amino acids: CASRPQRGYNEQFF. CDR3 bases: TGTGCCAGCAGGCCACAGCGGGGGTACAATGAGCAGTTCTTC.

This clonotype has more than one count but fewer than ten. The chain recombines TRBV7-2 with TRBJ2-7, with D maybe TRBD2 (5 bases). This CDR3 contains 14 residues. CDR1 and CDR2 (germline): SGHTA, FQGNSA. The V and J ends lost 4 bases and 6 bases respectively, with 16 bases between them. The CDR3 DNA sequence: TGTGCCAGCAGCTCCCAACTAGTATCGGGCGAGCAGTACTTC. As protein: CASSSQLVSGEQYF.

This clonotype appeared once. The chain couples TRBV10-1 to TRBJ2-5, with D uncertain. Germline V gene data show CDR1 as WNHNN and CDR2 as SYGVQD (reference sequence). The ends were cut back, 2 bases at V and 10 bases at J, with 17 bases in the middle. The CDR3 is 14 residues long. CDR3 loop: CASSELGPKGIQYF. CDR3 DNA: TGCGCCAGCAGTGAGCTCGGGCCAAAAGGGATCCAGTACTTC.

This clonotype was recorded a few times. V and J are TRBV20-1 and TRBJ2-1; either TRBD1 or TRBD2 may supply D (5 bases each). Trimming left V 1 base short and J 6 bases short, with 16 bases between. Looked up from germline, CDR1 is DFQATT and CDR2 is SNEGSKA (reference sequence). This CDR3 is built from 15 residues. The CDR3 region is CSARVGAAAGNEQFF. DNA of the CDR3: TGCAGTGCTAGAGTCGGGGCAGCGGCGGGCAATGAGCAGTTCTTC.

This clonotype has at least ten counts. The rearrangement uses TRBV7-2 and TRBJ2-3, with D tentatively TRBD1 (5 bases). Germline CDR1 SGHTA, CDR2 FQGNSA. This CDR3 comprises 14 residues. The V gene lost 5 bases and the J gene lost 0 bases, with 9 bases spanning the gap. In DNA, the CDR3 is TGTGCCAGCAGCCCCCGACAGAGCACAGATACGCAGTATTTT. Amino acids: CASSPRQSTDTQYF.

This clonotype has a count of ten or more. The CDR3 DNA is TGTGCCAGCAGCTTACTACTAGCGGGATACGAGCAGTACTTC. This gives the protein CASSLLLAGYEQYF. J is TRBJ2-7 and V is TRBV7-2; 10 bases match TRBD2. The CDR3 covers 14 residues. Trimming took 2 bases from V and 4 from J; bases not matched to a gene: 2. Germline-derived CDR1 and CDR2 are SGHTA and FQGNSA.

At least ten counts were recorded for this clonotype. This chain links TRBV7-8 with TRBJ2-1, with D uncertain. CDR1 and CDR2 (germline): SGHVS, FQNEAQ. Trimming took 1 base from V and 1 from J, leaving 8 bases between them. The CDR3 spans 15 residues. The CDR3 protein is CASSLGGRSYNEQFF. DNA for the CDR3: TGTGCCAGCAGCTTAGGAGGCCGTTCCTACAATGAGCAGTTCTTC. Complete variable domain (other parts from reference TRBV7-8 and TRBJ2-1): GAGVSQSPRYKVAKRGQDVALRCDPISGHVSLFWYQQALGQGPEFLTYFQNEAQLDKSGLPSDRFFAERPEGSVSTLKIQRTQQEDSAVYLCASSLGGRSYNEQFFGPGTRLTVL.

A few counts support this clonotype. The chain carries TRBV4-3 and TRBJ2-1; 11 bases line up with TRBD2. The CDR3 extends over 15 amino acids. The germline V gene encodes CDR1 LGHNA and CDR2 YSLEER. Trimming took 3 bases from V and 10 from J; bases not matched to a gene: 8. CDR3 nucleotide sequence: TGCGCCAGCAGCCAGGAGGGACTAGCGGTTCGAGAGCAGTTCTTC. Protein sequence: CASSQEGLAVREQFF.

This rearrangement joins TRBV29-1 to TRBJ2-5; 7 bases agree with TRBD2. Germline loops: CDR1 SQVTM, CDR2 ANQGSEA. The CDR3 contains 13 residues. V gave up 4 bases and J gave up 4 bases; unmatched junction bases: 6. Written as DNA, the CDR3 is TGCAGCGTTGTTGGCGGGGAGGGAGAGACCCAGTACTTC. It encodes CSVVGGEGETQYF.

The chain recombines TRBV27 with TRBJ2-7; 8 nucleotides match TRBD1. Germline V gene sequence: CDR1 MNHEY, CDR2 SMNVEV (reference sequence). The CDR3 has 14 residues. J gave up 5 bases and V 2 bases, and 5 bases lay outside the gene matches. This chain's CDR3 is CASSLGTGANEQYF. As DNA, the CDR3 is TGTGCCAGCAGTTTAGGGACAGGTGCAAACGAGCAGTACTTC.

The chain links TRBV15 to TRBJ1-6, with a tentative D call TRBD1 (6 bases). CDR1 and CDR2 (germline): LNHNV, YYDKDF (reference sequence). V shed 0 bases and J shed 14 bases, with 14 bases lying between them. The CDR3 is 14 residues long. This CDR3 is CATSRDQGSLALHF. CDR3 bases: TGTGCCACCAGCAGAGATCAGGGGAGTTTGGCCCTCCACTTT.

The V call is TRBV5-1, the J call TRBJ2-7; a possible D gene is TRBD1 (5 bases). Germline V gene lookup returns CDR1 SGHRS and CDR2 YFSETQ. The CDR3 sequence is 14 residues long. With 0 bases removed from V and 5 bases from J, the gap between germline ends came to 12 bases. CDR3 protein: CASSLGAGIDEQYF. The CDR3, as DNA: TGCGCCAGCAGCTTGGGGGCAGGGATCGACGAGCAGTACTTC.

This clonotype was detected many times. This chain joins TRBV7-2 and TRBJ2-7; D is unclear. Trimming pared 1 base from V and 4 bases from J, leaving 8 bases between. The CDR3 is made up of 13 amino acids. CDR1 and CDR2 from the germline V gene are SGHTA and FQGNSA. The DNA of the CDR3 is TGTGCCAGCAGCTTAGGGCCGCAGTACGAGCAGTACTTC. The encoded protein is CASSLGPQYEQYF.

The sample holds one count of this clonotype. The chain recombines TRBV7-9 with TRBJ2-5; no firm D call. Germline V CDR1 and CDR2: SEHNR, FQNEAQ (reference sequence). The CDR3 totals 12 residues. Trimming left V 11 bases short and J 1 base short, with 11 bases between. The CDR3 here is CASTEPQETQYF. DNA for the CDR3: TGTGCCTCCACCGAGCCCCAAGAGACCCAGTACTTC.

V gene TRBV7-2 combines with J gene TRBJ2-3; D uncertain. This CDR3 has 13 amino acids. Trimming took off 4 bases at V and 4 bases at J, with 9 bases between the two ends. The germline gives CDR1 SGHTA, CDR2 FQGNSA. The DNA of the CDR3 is TGTGCCAGCAGCTCCATTGGCCCAGATACGCAGTATTTT. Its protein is CASSSIGPDTQYF.